Given below is one T cell receptor beta chain in context. This sample is part of a study of cytotoxic CD8 clonotypes in ibrutinib-treated CLL. Looking at the study overall: Samples averaged approximately 250,000 productive templates and tens of thousands of productive rearrangements.

Genomic DNA (around 2 micrograms) was obtained from cryopreserved PBMCs for construction of TCR beta libraries. Using immunoSEQ multiplex PCR, the repertoire was profiled, and TCRdb retains in-frame clones only, with some absent. The sample contains 42,000 or so clones, about 70% of which appear only once. The V and J ends lost 5 bases and 2 bases respectively, with 13 bases between them. From germline, CDR1 is SGHTA and CDR2 FQGNSA. This CDR3 contains 14 residues. The TCR was taken from a human donor with chronic lymphocytic leukemia. This material consisted of PBMCs, taken at disease progression, from a patient treated with ibrutinib. The gene calls are TRBV7-2 and TRBJ2-7; D possibly corresponds to TRBD1 (6 bases). The CDR3 bases are TGTGCCAGCAGCGCCTCCTGGACAGCCTACGAGCAGTACTTC. This codes for CASSASWTAYEQYF. The full variable domain, rest sourced from reference TRBV7-2 and TRBJ2-7, is GAGVSQSPSNKVTEKGKDVELRCDPISGHTALYWYRQSLGQGLEFLIYFQGNSAPDKSGLPSDRFSAERTGGSVSTLTIQRTQQEDSAVYLCASSASWTAYEQYFGPGTRLTVT.